A selection of T cell receptor beta chains follows, all from one sample in a study of CD8 T cells in Susac syndrome. One entry per CDR3 protein, called by TCRdb with MiXCR from the immunoSEQ multiplex PCR reads. The data contain about 160,000 distinct CDR3 sequences, around 94% of them singletons. Source material: CD4+ T cells from PBMCs. The source of these receptors is a human donor with multiple sclerosis. Both conserved end residues are part of each CDR3. D genes are given only for firm matches. A clone size is listed for some rows: how often the clone was seen (once, few, many), or a class if it is expanded.

j_call: TRBJ2-2; clone_size: .; d_call: TRBD1; v_call: TRBV12-3/TRBV12-4; cdr3_nt: TGTGCCAGCAGTGGCGCCGGGACAGGGGGTTTAGGGGAGCTGTTTTTT; cdr3_aa: CASSGAGTGGLGELFF
j_call: TRBJ2-3; clone_size: .; d_call: .; v_call: TRBV27; cdr3_nt: TGTGCCACCGCCCCCCGGGGGTTAGATACGCAGTATTTT; cdr3_aa: CATAPRGLDTQYF
j_call: TRBJ1-3; clone_size: .; d_call: TRBD1; v_call: TRBV7-9; cdr3_nt: TGTGCCAGCAGCCCTCCCCCCAGGGGGAGAAGCCCCGGGGACACCATATATTTT; cdr3_aa: CASSPPPRGRSPGDTIYF
j_call: TRBJ2-3; clone_size: .; d_call: TRBD2; v_call: TRBV15; cdr3_nt: TGTGCCTTCTCTAGCGGAGATACGCAGTATTTT; cdr3_aa: CAFSSGDTQYF
j_call: TRBJ1-3; clone_size: .; d_call: .; v_call: TRBV7-9; cdr3_nt: TGTGCCAGCAGCTTCCAACAGGGAGTAAACACCATATATTTT; cdr3_aa: CASSFQQGVNTIYF
j_call: TRBJ1-4; clone_size: .; d_call: .; v_call: TRBV12-3/TRBV12-4; cdr3_nt: TGTGCCAGCAGCACAGGGAATGAAAAACTGTTTTTT; cdr3_aa: CASSTGNEKLFF
j_call: TRBJ1-1; clone_size: .; d_call: TRBD1; v_call: TRBV5-1; cdr3_nt: TGCGCCAGCAGCTTTGGACAGGGAAGGGGGAACACTGAAGCTTTCTTT; cdr3_aa: CASSFGQGRGNTEAFF
j_call: TRBJ2-1; clone_size: .; d_call: TRBD1; v_call: TRBV20-1; cdr3_nt: TGCAGTGCTAGGGGAAGGGACAGGGACAACAATGAGCAGTTCTTC; cdr3_aa: CSARGRDRDNNEQFF
j_call: TRBJ1-4; clone_size: .; d_call: .; v_call: TRBV2; cdr3_nt: TGTGCCAGCAGACAGGGACTTAATGAAAAACTGTTTTTT; cdr3_aa: CASRQGLNEKLFF
j_call: TRBJ1-5; clone_size: .; d_call: .; v_call: TRBV10-3; cdr3_nt: TGTGCCATCAGTGTGGATAGCAATCAGCCCCAGCATTTT; cdr3_aa: CAISVDSNQPQHF
j_call: TRBJ2-2; clone_size: .; d_call: TRBD1; v_call: TRBV28; cdr3_nt: TGTGCCAGCACCCTGGACAGGGGAGGAGCCGGGGAGCTGTTTTTT; cdr3_aa: CASTLDRGGAGELFF
j_call: TRBJ2-7; clone_size: .; d_call: .; v_call: TRBV5-6; cdr3_nt: TGTGCCAGCAGCTTTCCTAGAACAGGTCATACCTACGAGCAGTACTTC; cdr3_aa: CASSFPRTGHTYEQYF
j_call: TRBJ1-5; clone_size: .; d_call: .; v_call: TRBV18; cdr3_nt: TGTGCCAGCTCACCACTTCCCTCGACTGCGGATAGCAATCAGCCCCAGCATTTT; cdr3_aa: CASSPLPSTADSNQPQHF
j_call: TRBJ2-7; clone_size: .; d_call: .; v_call: TRBV29-1; cdr3_nt: TGCAGCGTTGAGGCCCGGGGGCTACCCGAGCAGTACTTC; cdr3_aa: CSVEARGLPEQYF
j_call: TRBJ1-1; clone_size: once; d_call: .; v_call: TRBV19; cdr3_nt: TGTGCCAGTAGTCCCAGTCGGGACGGCGGGACTGAAGCTTTCTTT; cdr3_aa: CASSPSRDGGTEAFF
j_call: TRBJ1-1; clone_size: .; d_call: TRBD1; v_call: TRBV29-1; cdr3_nt: TGCAGCGGATCGACAGGGGCTGAAGCTTTCTTT; cdr3_aa: CSGSTGAEAFF
j_call: TRBJ1-5; clone_size: .; d_call: TRBD1; v_call: TRBV20-1; cdr3_nt: TGCAGTGCTACCGGACAGGATGGTCAGCCCCAGCATTTT; cdr3_aa: CSATGQDGQPQHF
j_call: TRBJ1-3; clone_size: .; d_call: .; v_call: TRBV30; cdr3_nt: TGTGCCTGGAGTGTGAAGGGCGGAAACACCATATATTTT; cdr3_aa: CAWSVKGGNTIYF
j_call: TRBJ2-7; clone_size: .; d_call: .; v_call: TRBV24-1; cdr3_nt: TGTGCCACCAGTGACCCCGGGACTGGTTCCTACGAGCAGTACTTC; cdr3_aa: CATSDPGTGSYEQYF
j_call: TRBJ2-1; clone_size: once; d_call: .; v_call: TRBV5-6; cdr3_nt: TGTGCCAGCAGCTTGGGCCCTCTTCCCCAGTTCTTC; cdr3_aa: CASSLGPLPQFF
j_call: TRBJ2-5; clone_size: .; d_call: .; v_call: TRBV2; cdr3_nt: TGTGCCACAACACCCGGACGGGAGACCCAGTACTTC; cdr3_aa: CATTPGRETQYF
j_call: TRBJ2-5; clone_size: .; d_call: .; v_call: TRBV7-9; cdr3_nt: TGTGCCAGCAGCTTAGCCCGCCCGTTTCGGCGTTACCAAGAGACCCAGTACTTC; cdr3_aa: CASSLARPFRRYQETQYF
j_call: TRBJ2-3; clone_size: once; d_call: TRBD1; v_call: TRBV29-1; cdr3_nt: TGCAGCGTAGCGACAGGGTTAGGTGGTGACACGCAGTATTTT; cdr3_aa: CSVATGLGGDTQYF
j_call: TRBJ2-5; clone_size: .; d_call: .; v_call: TRBV11-2; cdr3_nt: TGTGCCAGCAGCGGGACGTACCCCGTAGAGACCCAGTACTTC; cdr3_aa: CASSGTYPVETQYF
j_call: TRBJ2-7; clone_size: once; d_call: .; v_call: TRBV7-2; cdr3_nt: TGTGCCAGCAGCCCTAACAGGGACGAGCAGTACTTC; cdr3_aa: CASSPNRDEQYF
j_call: TRBJ2-2; clone_size: .; d_call: .; v_call: TRBV14; cdr3_nt: TGTGCCAGCAGGAGGAGCGGGAACACCGGGGAGCTGTTTTTT; cdr3_aa: CASRRSGNTGELFF
j_call: TRBJ2-1; clone_size: .; d_call: .; v_call: TRBV6-1; cdr3_nt: TGTGCCAGCATCCATTCTTGGGGGACAACCAACAATGAGCAGTTCTTC; cdr3_aa: CASIHSWGTTNNEQFF
j_call: TRBJ1-1; clone_size: .; d_call: TRBD1; v_call: TRBV7-9; cdr3_nt: TGTGCCAGCAGCTTAGAGGGGGCGAACACTGAAGCTTTCTTT; cdr3_aa: CASSLEGANTEAFF
j_call: TRBJ2-5; clone_size: once; d_call: TRBD2; v_call: TRBV29-1; cdr3_nt: TGCAGCGTTGAAAGAGGTAGCGGGAGATCCTGGGAGACCCAGTACTTC; cdr3_aa: CSVERGSGRSWETQYF
j_call: TRBJ2-1; clone_size: .; d_call: .; v_call: TRBV2; cdr3_nt: TGTGCCAGCACTTTCCGCAATGAGCAGTTCTTC; cdr3_aa: CASTFRNEQFF
j_call: TRBJ2-2; clone_size: .; d_call: .; v_call: TRBV7-2; cdr3_nt: TGTGCCAGCAGCTTTTCAGGGGACACCGGGGAGCTGTTTTTT; cdr3_aa: CASSFSGDTGELFF
j_call: TRBJ2-7; clone_size: .; d_call: .; v_call: TRBV27; cdr3_nt: TGTGCCAGCAGCCAGGTCCCAGAGTACGAGCAGTACTTC; cdr3_aa: CASSQVPEYEQYF
j_call: TRBJ2-1; clone_size: .; d_call: TRBD1; v_call: TRBV20-1; cdr3_nt: TGCAGTGCTCCGGACAGGGTGGGTGAGCAGTTCTTC; cdr3_aa: CSAPDRVGEQFF
j_call: TRBJ1-1; clone_size: .; d_call: .; v_call: TRBV9; cdr3_nt: TGTGCCAGCAGCACTCAAACAGGGGAAGCTTTCTTT; cdr3_aa: CASSTQTGEAFF
j_call: TRBJ2-7; clone_size: .; d_call: TRBD2; v_call: TRBV20-1; cdr3_nt: TGCAGTGCCGGGACTAGTCCCGAGCAGTACTTC; cdr3_aa: CSAGTSPEQYF
j_call: TRBJ2-5; clone_size: .; d_call: .; v_call: TRBV6-2/TRBV6-3; cdr3_nt: TGTGCCAGCAGTTCTCAAGACGCGGGAAAGGAGACCCAGTACTTC; cdr3_aa: CASSSQDAGKETQYF
j_call: TRBJ1-2; clone_size: .; d_call: .; v_call: TRBV20-1; cdr3_nt: TGCAGTGCTAGAGGAACAGGGTATGGCTACACCTTC; cdr3_aa: CSARGTGYGYTF
j_call: TRBJ2-4; clone_size: once; d_call: .; v_call: TRBV12-5; cdr3_nt: TGTGCTAGTGGTTTTGCATCCGTGGGCAAAAACATTCAGTACTTC; cdr3_aa: CASGFASVGKNIQYF
j_call: TRBJ2-1; clone_size: .; d_call: TRBD2; v_call: TRBV6-6; cdr3_nt: TGTGCCAGCAGTTACGATAGCGGGAGGGCTCGGAATGAGCAGTTCTTC; cdr3_aa: CASSYDSGRARNEQFF
j_call: TRBJ1-1; clone_size: few; d_call: .; v_call: TRBV18; cdr3_nt: TGTGCCAGCTCCCAGGGAGGGGGGGCTGAAGCTTTCTTT; cdr3_aa: CASSQGGGAEAFF
j_call: TRBJ2-1; clone_size: .; d_call: TRBD2; v_call: TRBV20-1; cdr3_nt: TGCAGTGCTAGAGGGGTAGCGGGAGGGCTAAGCTCCTACAATGAGCAGTTCTTC; cdr3_aa: CSARGVAGGLSSYNEQFF
j_call: TRBJ1-1; clone_size: once; d_call: .; v_call: TRBV9; cdr3_nt: TGTGCCAGCAGCGCGGCCGGGACCATGAACACTGAAGCTTTCTTT; cdr3_aa: CASSAAGTMNTEAFF
j_call: TRBJ2-2; clone_size: .; d_call: TRBD1; v_call: TRBV30; cdr3_nt: TGTGCCTGGAACCCTGACAGGGTGACCGGGGAGCTGTTTTTT; cdr3_aa: CAWNPDRVTGELFF